This T cell receptor beta chain was found in a study of cytomegalovirus exposure and HLA in healthy donors. Study findings and constraints: The CMV antigen specificity of a few CMV-associated chains was confirmed through in vitro analysis. Many donors shared some public TCRs, even though most TCR sequences were rare. Within the 120 or so validation repertoires, first-cohort TCR clusters tended to co-occur, according to a later analysis.

Measured with immunoSEQ multiplex PCR; TCRdb has only the in-frame clones, and not every one. In the table there are 250,000 to 300,000 clones, 70% to 90% of which are singletons. The donors were part of the approximately 120-subject validation cohort, which stood apart from the approximately 630-subject first cohort. V was trimmed by 3 bases and J by 4 bases, leaving 16 bases between them. CDR1 is SGDLS and CDR2 is YYNGEE in the germline V gene. The CDR3 spans 15 residues. Notes on this clone: Its antigen remains unidentified.

This TCR was sampled from a woman aged 18-30 years in good health and CMV-seronegative. This chain connects TRBV9 to TRBJ1-1, with D possibly being TRBD1 (6 bases). Material for sequencing was PBMCs. CDR3 bases: TGTGCCAGCAGCGCGACACAGGGAGTGAGCACTGAAGCTTTCTTT. As protein: CASSATQGVSTEAFF.